The T cell receptor beta chain described here comes from a study of blood T cell repertoires in COVID-19. Libraries were prepared by immunoSEQ multiplex PCR; TCRdb keeps only in-frame clonotypes and omits some of them. The sample has around 330,000 clones, around nine tenths seen once. The CDR3 extends over 20 amino acids. In germline, CDR1 is SGHRS, CDR2 YFSETQ. J gave up 4 bases and V 4 bases, and 22 bases lay outside the gene matches. The study recruited people aged about 18 to 95 years across more than 20 US areas. V usage is TRBV5-1 and J usage is TRBJ2-5, with 10 bases aligning to TRBD1. The origin of this receptor is a man aged 55 to 70 who had recovered from COVID-19. The sample was PBMCs or T cells enriched from blood (not recorded which). The CDR3 protein is CASSRDRGLGSGSGSETQYF. Written as DNA, the CDR3 is TGCGCCAGCAGCCGGGACAGGGGATTGGGTTCCGGGAGTGGTTCAGAGACCCAGTACTTC.